Shown below are 20 T cell receptor beta chains from a single sample sequenced in a study of blood T cell repertoires in COVID-19. Using immunoSEQ multiplex PCR, the repertoire was profiled, and TCRdb retains in-frame clones only, with some absent. Of 75,000 to 100,000 clones in the sample, more than 80% were seen once. The sequencing sample was made of peripheral blood. The source is a woman older than 75 with acute or convalescent COVID-19.

This clone was recorded a few times. The rearrangement uses TRBV10-3 and TRBJ2-5; D is possibly TRBD2 (6 bases). Germline values: CDR1 ENHRY, CDR2 SYGVKD. V shed 11 bases and J shed 5 bases, with 15 bases lying between them. The CDR3 loop spans 12 amino acids. The CDR3 loop is CASAMGLETQYF. The CDR3 DNA reads as TGTGCCTCGGCGATGGGACTGGAGACCCAGTACTTC.

The chain links TRBV7-2 to TRBJ2-7, with 7 bases aligning to TRBD1. The CDR3 covers 12 residues. The V gene's germline CDR1 is SGHTA and CDR2 FQGNSA. J was trimmed by 4 bases and V by 5 bases; bases with no gene match: 2. Here the CDR3 reads CASSKQGYEQYF. The CDR3 DNA is TGTGCCAGCAGCAAACAGGGGTACGAGCAGTACTTC.

The CDR3 loop is CASSSRVSGTQYF. Written as DNA, the CDR3 is TGCGCCAGCAGCTCCAGGGTTTCGGGGACCCAGTACTTC. V gene TRBV5-1 combines with J gene TRBJ2-5; the D gene is possibly TRBD1 (5 bases). The CDR3 spans 13 residues. V lost 3 bases and J 7 bases, leaving 13 bases between the germline ends. Germline loops: CDR1 SGHRS, CDR2 YFSETQ.

This clone appeared a few times. The chain combines TRBV7-9 with TRBJ2-1; TRBD1 aligns across 9 bases. Losses at the gene ends were 0 bases for V and 6 bases for J; bases not matched to a gene: 3. The CDR3 has 15 amino acids. Per the germline V gene, CDR1 is SEHNR and CDR2 is FQNEAQ (reference sequence). CDR3 coding DNA: TGTGCCAGCAGCTTAGCGGGGACAGGGCGCAATGAGCAGTTCTTC. This encodes CASSLAGTGRNEQFF.

J is TRBJ2-7 and V is TRBV10-1; D may be TRBD1 (5 bases). The V end was cut by 10 bases, the J end by 1 base, with 14 bases between. The CDR3 loop spans 13 amino acids. The germline CDR1 and CDR2 sequences are WNHNN and SYGVQD (reference sequence). The CDR3 reads CAKTDTASYEQYF. The CDR3 nucleotides are TGCGCCAAAACGGACACAGCTTCCTACGAGCAGTACTTC.

This clone was picked up a small number of times. The CDR3 region is CASSSGGKAGGAWNTEAFF. CDR3 coding DNA: TGTGCCAGCAGCTCCGGAGGTAAGGCAGGGGGCGCATGGAACACTGAAGCTTTCTTT. This sequence joins TRBV7-9 and TRBJ1-1; 8 nucleotides agree with TRBD1. The CDR3 totals 19 residues. Germline V gene lookup returns CDR1 SEHNR and CDR2 FQNEAQ (reference sequence). V shed 4 bases and J 1 base; nucleotides not matched to a gene: 17.

This chain joins TRBV27 and TRBJ2-7, with 8 bases identical to TRBD2. Germline lookup yields CDR1 MNHEY and CDR2 SMNVEV (reference sequence). This CDR3 is built from 15 residues. V lost 7 bases, J lost 0 bases, and 8 bases stayed unmatched. The DNA of the CDR3 is TGTGCCAGCAAAATATGGAGCGGGAGCTCCTACGAGCAGTACTTC. Translation: CASKIWSGSSYEQYF.

The chain combines TRBV28 with TRBJ2-2; perhaps TRBD1 as D (6 bases). The V and J ends lost 6 bases and 1 base respectively, with 15 bases between them. From germline, CDR1 is MDHEN and CDR2 SYDVKM. This CDR3 has 16 residues. The CDR3 is CASRPTQGLNTGELFF. CDR3 DNA sequence: TGTGCCAGCAGGCCGACACAGGGTCTGAACACCGGGGAGCTGTTTTTT.

The rearrangement links TRBV5-1 to TRBJ2-2, with 8 bases aligning to TRBD2. The V gene's germline CDR1 is SGHRS and CDR2 YFSETQ. The CDR3 totals 16 residues. The V segment lost 0 bases and the J segment 6 bases; nucleotides outside the gene matches: 7. In nucleotides, the CDR3 is TGCGCCAGCAGCTTGGGGACTAGCAGGAGGTCCGGGGAGCTGTTTTTT. Translation gives CASSLGTSRRSGELFF.

The chain links TRBV11-2 to TRBJ1-1; a possible D gene is TRBD1 (6 bases). Between the trimmed V and J ends, which lost 5 bases and 4 bases, there was a span of 17 bases. CDR3 length equals 15 residues. Per germline, CDR1 SGHAT and CDR2 FQNNGV. The CDR3 DNA sequence: TGTGCCAGCAGCGCACAGGGTGTAGGTGGCACTGAAGCTTTCTTT. Its protein is CASSAQGVGGTEAFF.

The count of this clone is one. The chain recombines TRBV28 with TRBJ2-5; 8 bases are a match to TRBD1. The CDR3 totals 17 residues. Germline V lookup: CDR1 MDHEN, CDR2 SYDVKM. The ends lost 5 bases at V and 1 base at J; junction bases unmatched: 12. The CDR3 coding sequence is TGTGCCAGCAGTCCAAACCGGGGACAGGCGAGCCAAGAGACCCAGTACTTC. Translated: CASSPNRGQASQETQYF. Complete variable domain (other parts from reference TRBV28 and TRBJ2-5): DVKVTQSSRYLVKRTGEKVFLECVQDMDHENMFWYRQDPGLGLRLIYFSYDVKMKEKGDIPEGYSVSREKKERFSLILESASTNQTSMYLCASSPNRGQASQETQYFGPGTRLLVL.

The chain employs TRBV18 and TRBJ2-3, with 10 bases fitting TRBD2. The J segment lost 2 bases and the V segment lost 0 bases, leaving 5 bases of the junction unmatched. There are 17 residues in the CDR3. Germline V CDR1 and CDR2: KGHSH, LQKENI. The CDR3 here is CASSPPLAGVYTDTQYF. Written as DNA, the CDR3 is TGTGCCAGCTCACCACCCCTAGCGGGAGTTTACACAGATACGCAGTATTTT.

J is TRBJ1-5 and V is TRBV6-6; 10 nucleotides match TRBD1. Germline V gene lookup returns CDR1 MNHNY and CDR2 SVGAGI (reference sequence). The V gene end was trimmed by 5 bases and the J gene end by 4 bases; junction bases not matched to a gene: 23. The CDR3 contains 21 residues. The CDR3 sequence: CASSPPRSPGQGSRRNQPQHF. The CDR3 nucleotides read TGTGCCAGCAGTCCGCCTCGTTCCCCGGGACAGGGGTCTCGTAGGAATCAGCCCCAGCATTTT.

This chain uses TRBV18 with TRBJ2-7; TRBD2 might be the D (5 bases). The CDR3 totals 12 residues. V was cut by 3 bases and J by 9 bases, with 12 bases left in between. In germline, CDR1 is KGHSH, CDR2 LQKENI. CDR3 in DNA: TGTGCCAGCTCACCCGGTGAGGGCCTGCAGTACTTC. This translates into CASSPGEGLQYF.

This clone came up many times. The V call is TRBV10-3, the J call TRBJ2-1; 7 bases match TRBD2. V was pared by 3 bases and J by 5 bases, with 4 bases of the junction left unmatched. CDR3 length: 14 amino acids. Germline CDR1 and CDR2: ENHRY and SYGVKD. CDR3 in DNA: TGTGCCATCAGTGACTCCCTAGCGGACAATGAGCAGTTCTTC. It yields the protein CAISDSLADNEQFF.

This chain joins TRBV7-9 and TRBJ2-3, with 9 bases lining up with TRBD2. V gave up 10 bases and J gave up 1 base; unmatched junction bases: 6. There are 14 residues in the CDR3. Per germline, CDR1 SEHNR and CDR2 FQNEAQ (reference sequence). This chain's CDR3 is CAIGLASGTDTQYF. CDR3 DNA sequence: TGTGCCATAGGACTAGCGTCGGGCACAGATACGCAGTATTTT.

The chain links TRBV5-4 to TRBJ2-5; a weak D match, TRBD2 (5 bases). This CDR3 is built from 14 residues. V dropped 0 bases and J dropped 0 bases, with 6 bases sitting between them. CDR1 is SGHNT and CDR2 is YYREEE in the germline V gene (reference sequence). The CDR3 loop is CASSLGEYQETQYF. CDR3 sequence (DNA): TGTGCCAGCAGCTTGGGGGAGTACCAAGAGACCCAGTACTTC.

The rearrangement joins TRBV29-1 to TRBJ2-5; D unclear. Trimming stripped 6 bases from V and 0 bases from J, with 8 bases between. This CDR3 has 12 residues. The germline CDR1 and CDR2 sequences are SQVTM and ANQGSEA. DNA for the CDR3: TGCAGCGTAATAGAGTACCAAGAGACCCAGTACTTC. It specifies CSVIEYQETQYF.

V and J are TRBV4-1 and TRBJ1-1; 7 nucleotides line up with TRBD1. The CDR3 totals 17 residues. Looked up from germline, CDR1 is MGHRA and CDR2 is YSYEKL. With 4 bases clipped from V and 0 bases from J, the junction kept 11 bases outside the gene matches. This chain's CDR3 is CASSPRDSGSLNTEAFF. The CDR3, as DNA: TGCGCCAGCAGCCCCCGGGACAGTGGGTCCTTGAACACTGAAGCTTTCTTT.

The genes are TRBV6-5 and TRBJ1-4, with 10 bases identical to TRBD1. The germline CDR1 and CDR2 sequences are MNHEY and SVGAGI. The CDR3 consists of 13 residues. After removal of 7 bases from V and 10 bases from J, the junction contained 6 bases not matched to a gene. The CDR3 nucleotides read TGTGCCAGCAAGGGGACAGGGGTTGCAAAACTGTTTTTT. It encodes CASKGTGVAKLFF.